These 18 T cell receptor beta chains were sequenced from one sample in a study of monozygotic twins with inflammatory bowel disease. No DNA is given; TCRdb re-called the 5' RACE reads and lists each CDR3 protein once. The table lists about 200,000 distinct CDR3 sequences, with roughly 7.1% in the top ten. Sequenced: blood. Every receptor here comes from a human donor with ulcerative colitis or Crohn's disease, or a healthy co-twin of an affected twin (not recorded which).

The V call is TRBV18, the J call TRBJ2-5; TCRdb outputs TRBD2, but without DNA this stays unchecked. CDR1 is KGHSH, CDR2 LQKENI, per germline. This CDR3 contains 13 residues. CDR3 protein: CASSQGLVETQYF.

The chain employs TRBV28 and TRBJ1-2; the TCRdb D gene call, TRBD1, has no DNA to confirm it. The CDR3 has 12 residues. Germline V gives CDR1 MDHEN, CDR2 SYDVKM. The CDR3 sequence is CASSSGVYGYTF.

This chain connects TRBV5-1 to TRBJ1-1. CDR1 and CDR2 from the germline V gene are SGHRS and YFSETQ. The CDR3 runs 14 residues. The CDR3 sequence: CASSPREVNTEAFF.

V and J are TRBV27 and TRBJ2-7. The CDR3 length is 18 residues. Germline CDR1 and CDR2: MNHEY and SMNVEV (reference sequence). CDR3 in amino acids: CASSSRSYWALGSYEQYF.

The chain has TRBV19 and TRBJ2-7; TCRdb picks TRBD1, but there is no DNA to check that call. Germline V lookup: CDR1 LNHDA, CDR2 SQIVND (reference sequence). This CDR3 has 15 residues. The CDR3 protein is CASKTTRAGGDEQYF. Variable domain in full (rest from reference TRBV19 and TRBJ2-7): DGGITQSPKYLFRKEGQNVTLSCEQNLNHDAMYWYRQDPGQGLRLIYYSQIVNDFQKGDIAEGYSVSREKKESFPLTVTSAQKNPTAFYLCASKTTRAGGDEQYFGPGTRLTVT.

This chain connects TRBV7-2 to TRBJ2-2; the TCRdb call, TRBD2, lacks DNA for checking. The CDR3 is 15 amino acids. Germline V lookup: CDR1 SGHTA, CDR2 FQGNSA. The CDR3 reads CASSPGGVWTGELFF. The full variable domain, its missing parts supplied by reference TRBV7-2 and TRBJ2-2, is GAGVSQSPSNKVTEKGKDVELRCDPISGHTALYWYRQSLGQGLEFLIYFQGNSAPDKSGLPSDRFSAERTGGSVSTLTIQRTQQEDSAVYLCASSPGGVWTGELFFGEGSRLTVL.

The rearrangement joins TRBV5-1 to TRBJ1-2; absent DNA, TCRdb's TRBD1 call cannot be checked. This CDR3 contains 14 residues. CDR1 is SGHRS, CDR2 YFSETQ, per germline. CDR3 protein: CASSLGQGNYGYTF.

CDR3 region: CASSFLGTGANVLTF. The chain recombines TRBV27 with TRBJ2-6. CDR1 and CDR2 from the germline V gene are MNHEY and SMNVEV (reference sequence). CDR3 size: 15 residues. Together with reference TRBV27 and TRBJ2-6, the CDR3 gives the full variable domain: EAQVTQNPRYLITVTGKKLTVTCSQNMNHEYMSWYRQDPGLGLRQIYYSMNVEVTDKGDVPEGYKVSRKEKRNFPLILESPSPNQTSLYFCASSFLGTGANVLTFGAGSRLTVL.

The gene calls are TRBV9 and TRBJ2-1; TCRdb designates TRBD1, a call that cannot be tested without DNA. Germline loops: CDR1 SGDLS, CDR2 YYNGEE. The CDR3 runs 15 residues. This chain's CDR3 is CASSPTGGLRNEQFF.

This sequence joins TRBV29-1 and TRBJ2-3; TCRdb picks TRBD2, but there is no DNA to check that call. This CDR3 region has 14 residues. CDR1 is SQVTM, CDR2 ANQGSEA, per germline. CDR3 protein: CSVDSWGETDTQYF.

This chain joins TRBV5-1 and TRBJ1-2; with no DNA, the TCRdb D assignment of TRBD1 cannot be verified. The CDR3 totals 14 residues. The germline V gene has CDR1 SGHRS and CDR2 YFSETQ. CDR3 in amino acids: CASSPTGGWHGYTF.

The gene calls are TRBV11-2 and TRBJ1-1; TCRdb's assignment of TRBD1 cannot be checked, as there is no DNA. Germline lookup yields CDR1 SGHAT and CDR2 FQNNGV. This CDR3 has 16 residues. This chain's CDR3 is CASSLYVDRENTEAFF.

The genes are TRBV5-1 and TRBJ2-5; TCRdb designates TRBD2, a call that cannot be tested without DNA. The CDR3 runs to 17 residues. The germline V gene encodes CDR1 SGHRS and CDR2 YFSETQ. The CDR3 here is CASSQGLAGGVQETQYF.

This chain connects TRBV6-2 or TRBV6-3 to TRBJ2-1; TCRdb's D gene call, TRBD2, goes unchecked for lack of DNA. This CDR3 contains 14 residues. From germline, CDR1 is MNHEY and CDR2 SVGEGT. The CDR3 spells CASTAGGPVNEQFF.

The chain couples TRBV3-1 to TRBJ1-1. The CDR3 is 13 residues long. The germline V gene encodes CDR1 LGHDT and CDR2 YNNKEL (reference sequence). The CDR3 is CATESGKENGAFF.

The V call is TRBV6-5, the J call TRBJ1-2; as DNA is missing, the TRBD1 call by TCRdb cannot be tested. The germline CDR1 and CDR2 sequences are MNHEY and SVGAGI. This CDR3 is 13 amino acids long. The CDR3 is CASSYSGGDGYTF.

The chain is built from TRBV6-1 and TRBJ2-1; the TCRdb D gene call, TRBD2, has no DNA to confirm it. Germline CDR1 reads MNHNS; CDR2 reads SASEGT. The CDR3 is 16 amino acids. This CDR3 is CASSPRDSGRFSEQFF.

V and J are TRBV29-1 and TRBJ2-7; the TCRdb call, TRBD1, lacks DNA for checking. Germline CDR1 is SQVTM and CDR2 is ANQGSEA. CDR3 length: 12 residues. The CDR3 protein is CSVQGAEYEQYF.